The 11 T cell receptor beta chains given below trace back to one sample, sequenced in a study of shared clonotypes between healthy human individuals. Here immunoSEQ multiplex PCR was the method, and the copy in TCRdb shows in-frame clones only, minus some. Of 660,000 or so clones listed, about 96% are singletons. Positive CCR7 selection of CD45RO-negative cells yielded the naive CD8 cells, and terminally differentiated effector memory CD45RA+ cells were excluded. Sequences were obtained from naive CD8+ T cells sorted from blood. Receptor source: a woman aged 25-40 years in good health.

This sequence joins TRBV10-3 and TRBJ2-2; TRBD2 aligns across 7 bases. Germline CDR1 and CDR2: ENHRY and SYGVKD. The length of the CDR3 is 13 residues. V lost 8 bases to trimming and J lost 1 base; unmatched junction nucleotides: 1. The DNA for the CDR3 is TGTGCCATCTCTAGCGGGAACACCGGGGAGCTGTTTTTT. Amino acids: CAISSGNTGELFF.

V gene TRBV19 combines with J gene TRBJ1-1, with D unresolved. CDR1 and CDR2 (germline): LNHDA, SQIVND (reference sequence). V was trimmed by 1 base and J by 11 bases, leaving 14 bases between them. The CDR3 has 13 amino acids. CDR3 amino acids: CASSIGGQQNAFF. The CDR3 DNA follows: TGTGCCAGTAGTATAGGAGGGCAGCAAAACGCTTTCTTT.

This clone has a single count. The chain couples TRBV11-2 to TRBJ1-1, with a tentative D call TRBD1 (5 bases). V dropped 2 bases and J dropped 4 bases, with 23 bases sitting between them. The CDR3 consists of 18 residues. Germline values: CDR1 SGHAT, CDR2 FQNNGV. The CDR3 loop is CASSLSPLVTGQGTEAFF. The CDR3 DNA reads TGTGCCAGCAGCTTATCACCCCTGGTTACGGGCCAGGGCACTGAAGCTTTCTTT.

The rearrangement joins TRBV11-2 to TRBJ2-7; 10 bases agree with TRBD2. Trimming at V came to 5 bases and at J to 5 bases, leaving 15 bases not matched to a gene. CDR3 length: 17 amino acids. Germline V gene sequence: CDR1 SGHAT, CDR2 FQNNGV. CDR3 region: CASSPPRNSGRFDEQYF. The DNA for the CDR3 is TGTGCCAGCAGCCCCCCCCGGAATAGCGGGAGGTTCGACGAGCAGTACTTC.

The genes are TRBV4-2 and TRBJ1-5; unclear D gene. Germline CDR1 reads LGHNA; CDR2 reads YNFKEQ. The CDR3 has 15 residues. Trimming removed 1 base at V and 0 bases at J, with 7 bases between. The CDR3: CASSQVTNSNQPQHF. CDR3 coding DNA: TGTGCCAGCAGCCAAGTGACGAATAGCAATCAGCCCCAGCATTTT.

The chain links TRBV5-6 to TRBJ2-5; D uncertain. CDR1 and CDR2 from the germline V gene are SGHDT and YYEEEE. The ends were cut back, 6 bases at V and 4 bases at J, with 13 bases in the middle. The CDR3 consists of 13 residues. This CDR3 is CASIKDGVETQYF. CDR3 sequence (DNA): TGTGCCAGCATCAAAGATGGGGTAGAGACCCAGTACTTC.

This chain links TRBV28 with TRBJ1-5; 8 bases agree with TRBD1. Trimming took 2 bases from V and 4 from J; bases not matched to a gene: 13. Germline assignment: CDR1 MDHEN and CDR2 SYDVKM. This CDR3 has 18 residues. The CDR3 DNA reads as TGTGCCAGCAGTTTAGGGAGGCAGGGGGCTTTTGGTAATCAGCCCCAGCATTTT. It yields the protein CASSLGRQGAFGNQPQHF.

The rearrangement links TRBV2 to TRBJ2-7; TRBD2 matches at 9 bases. CDR3 length: 14 amino acids. V was pared by 6 bases and J by 1 base, with 4 bases of the junction left unmatched. Per the germline V gene, CDR1 is SNHLY and CDR2 is FYNNEI. For the CDR3, the DNA is TGTGCCAGCAGCAGCGGGAGGACGTCCTACGAGCAGTACTTC. Protein product: CASSSGRTSYEQYF.

The sample holds one count of this clone. The chain joins TRBV29-1 to TRBJ2-2, with D unresolved. V dropped 3 bases and J dropped 4 bases, with 15 bases sitting between them. Looked up from germline, CDR1 is SQVTM and CDR2 is ANQGSEA. The CDR3 covers 15 residues. The CDR3 coding sequence is TGCAGCGTTGAGTTGGCGGTTTCGGGCACCGGGGAGCTGTTTTTT. This codes for CSVELAVSGTGELFF.

The chain carries TRBV19 and TRBJ1-4; D not certain. The CDR3 length is 13 residues. Germline loops: CDR1 LNHDA, CDR2 SQIVND (reference sequence). Between the trimmed V and J ends, which lost 6 bases and 6 bases, there was a span of 11 bases. CDR3 sequence: CASRSTSDEKLFF. The CDR3 nucleotides are TGTGCCAGTAGATCGACCTCGGATGAAAAACTGTTTTTT.

The V and J genes are TRBV28 and TRBJ1-1; no definite D call. There are 13 residues in the CDR3. Trimming took off 3 bases at V and 1 base at J, with 6 bases between the two ends. Germline V CDR1 and CDR2: MDHEN, SYDVKM. The CDR3 loop reads CASSFTRNTEAFF. CDR3 DNA: TGTGCCAGCAGTTTCACAAGGAACACTGAAGCTTTCTTT.